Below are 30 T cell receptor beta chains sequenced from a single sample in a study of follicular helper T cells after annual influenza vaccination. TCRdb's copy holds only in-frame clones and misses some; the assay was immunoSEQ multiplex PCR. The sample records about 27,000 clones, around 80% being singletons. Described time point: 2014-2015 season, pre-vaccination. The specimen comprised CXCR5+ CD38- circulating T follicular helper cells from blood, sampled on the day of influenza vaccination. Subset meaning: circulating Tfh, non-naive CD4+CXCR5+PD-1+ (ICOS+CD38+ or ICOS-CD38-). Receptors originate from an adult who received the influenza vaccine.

CDR3 bases: TGTGCCAGCAGTTTGGGACAGCGTAACGAGCAGTACTTC. Translation gives CASSLGQRNEQYF. This sequence joins TRBV28 and TRBJ2-7, with 7 bases that match TRBD1. This CDR3 is 13 amino acids long. Trimming at V came to 3 bases and at J to 5 bases, leaving 4 bases not matched to a gene. Per the germline V gene, CDR1 is MDHEN and CDR2 is SYDVKM.

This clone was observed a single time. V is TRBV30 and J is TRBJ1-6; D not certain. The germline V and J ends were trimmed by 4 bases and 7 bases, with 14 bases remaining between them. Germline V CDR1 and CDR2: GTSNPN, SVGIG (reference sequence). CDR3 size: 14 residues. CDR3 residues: CAWNTGPFNSPLHF. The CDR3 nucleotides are TGTGCCTGGAATACTGGGCCCTTCAATTCACCCCTCCACTTT.

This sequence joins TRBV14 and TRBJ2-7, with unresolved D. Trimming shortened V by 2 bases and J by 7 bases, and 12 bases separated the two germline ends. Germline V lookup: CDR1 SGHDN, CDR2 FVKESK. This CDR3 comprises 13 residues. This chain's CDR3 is CASSQYYVGEQYF. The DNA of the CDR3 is TGTGCCAGCAGCCAATATTACGTCGGGGAGCAGTACTTC.

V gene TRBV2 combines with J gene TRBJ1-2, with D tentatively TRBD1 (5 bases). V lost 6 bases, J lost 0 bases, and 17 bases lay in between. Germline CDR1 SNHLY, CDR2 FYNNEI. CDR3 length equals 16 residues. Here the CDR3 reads CASRRRGQLANYGYTF. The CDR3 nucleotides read TGTGCCAGCAGGAGGAGGGGTCAATTAGCTAACTATGGCTACACCTTC.

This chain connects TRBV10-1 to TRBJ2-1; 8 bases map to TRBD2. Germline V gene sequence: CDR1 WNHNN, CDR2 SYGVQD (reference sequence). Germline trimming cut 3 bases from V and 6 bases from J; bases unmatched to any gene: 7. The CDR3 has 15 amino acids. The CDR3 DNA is TGCGCCAGCAGTGAAGGTCTTCTAGCGGGCAATGAGCAGTTCTTC. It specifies CASSEGLLAGNEQFF.

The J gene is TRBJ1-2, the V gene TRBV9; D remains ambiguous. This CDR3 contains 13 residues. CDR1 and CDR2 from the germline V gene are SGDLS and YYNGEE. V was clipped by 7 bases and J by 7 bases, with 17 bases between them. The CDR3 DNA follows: TGTGCCAGCGCCTCGAGAGCCCTCGGTGGCTACACCTTC. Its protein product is CASASRALGGYTF.

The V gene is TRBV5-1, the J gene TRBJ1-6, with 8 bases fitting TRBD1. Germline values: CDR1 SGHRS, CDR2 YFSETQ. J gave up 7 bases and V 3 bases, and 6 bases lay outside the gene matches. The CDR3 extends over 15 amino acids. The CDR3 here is CASSSARTGNSPLHF. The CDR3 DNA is TGCGCCAGCAGCTCTGCTCGGACAGGGAATTCACCCCTCCACTTT.

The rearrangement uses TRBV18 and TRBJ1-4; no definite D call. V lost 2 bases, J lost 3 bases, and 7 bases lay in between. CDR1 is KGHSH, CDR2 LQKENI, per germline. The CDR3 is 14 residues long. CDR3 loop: CASSPTRANEKLFF. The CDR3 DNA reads TGTGCCAGCTCACCAACCCGCGCTAATGAAAAACTGTTTTTT.

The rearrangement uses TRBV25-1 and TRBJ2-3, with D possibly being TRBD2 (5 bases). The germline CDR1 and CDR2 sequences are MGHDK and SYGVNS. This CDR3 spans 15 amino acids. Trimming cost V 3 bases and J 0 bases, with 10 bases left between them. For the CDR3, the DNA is TGTGCCAGCAGTGACCCGGGCGGGAGCACAGATACGCAGTATTTT. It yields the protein CASSDPGGSTDTQYF.

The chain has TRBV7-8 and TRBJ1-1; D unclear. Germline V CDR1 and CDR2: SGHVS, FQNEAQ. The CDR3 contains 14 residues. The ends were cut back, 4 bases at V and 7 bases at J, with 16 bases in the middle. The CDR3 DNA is TGTGCCAGCAGCTCCTCTTCCCGAGTTGGTGAAGCTTTCTTT. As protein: CASSSSSRVGEAFF.

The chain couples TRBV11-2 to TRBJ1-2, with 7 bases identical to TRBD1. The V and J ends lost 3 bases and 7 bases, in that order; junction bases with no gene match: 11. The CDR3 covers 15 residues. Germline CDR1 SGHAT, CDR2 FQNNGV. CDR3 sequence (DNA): TGTGCCAGCAGCTTGAGTACGGTGAGGGGGCCTGGCTACACCTTC. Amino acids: CASSLSTVRGPGYTF.

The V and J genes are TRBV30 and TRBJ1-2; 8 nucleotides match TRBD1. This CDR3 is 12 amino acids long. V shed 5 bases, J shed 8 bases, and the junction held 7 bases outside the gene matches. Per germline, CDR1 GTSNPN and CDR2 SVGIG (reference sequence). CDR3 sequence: CAWGDRGIGYTF. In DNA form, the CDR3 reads TGTGCCTGGGGTGACAGGGGCATCGGCTACACCTTC.

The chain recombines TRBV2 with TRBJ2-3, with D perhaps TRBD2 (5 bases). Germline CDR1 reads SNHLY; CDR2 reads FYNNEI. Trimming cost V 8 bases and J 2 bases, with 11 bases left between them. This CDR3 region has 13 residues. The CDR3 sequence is CASGSRSTDTQYF. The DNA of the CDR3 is TGTGCCAGCGGGAGTAGGTCCACAGATACGCAGTATTTT. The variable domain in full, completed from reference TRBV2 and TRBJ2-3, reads EPEVTQTPSHQVTQMGQEVILRCVPISNHLYFYWYRQILGQKVEFLVSFYNNEISEKSEIFDDQFSVERPDGSNFTLKIRSTKLEDSAMYFCASGSRSTDTQYFGPGTRLTVL.

CDR3 sequence: CASSEGGDNYGYTF. The DNA for the CDR3 is TGTGCCAGCAGTGAAGGGGGGGATAACTATGGCTACACCTTC. This chain uses TRBV6-1 with TRBJ1-2; perhaps TRBD1 as D (5 bases). The germline gives CDR1 MNHNS, CDR2 SASEGT. The CDR3 runs to 14 residues. Trimming cost V 1 base and J 1 base, with 7 bases left between them.

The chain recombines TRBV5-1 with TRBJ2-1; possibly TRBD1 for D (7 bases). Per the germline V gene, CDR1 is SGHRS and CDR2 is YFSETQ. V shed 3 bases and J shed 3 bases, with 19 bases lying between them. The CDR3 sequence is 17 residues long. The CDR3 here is CASSSNAQGGYYNEQFF. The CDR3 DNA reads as TGCGCCAGCAGCTCAAACGCTCAGGGGGGCTACTACAATGAGCAGTTCTTC.

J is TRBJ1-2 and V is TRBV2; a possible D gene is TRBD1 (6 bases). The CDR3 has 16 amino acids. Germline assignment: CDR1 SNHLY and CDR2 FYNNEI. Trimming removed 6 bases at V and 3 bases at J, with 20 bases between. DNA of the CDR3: TGTGCCAGCAGCGGTCGACAGCGAGGGGGTGACTATGGCTACACCTTC. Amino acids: CASSGRQRGGDYGYTF.

Written as DNA, the CDR3 is TGCAGCGTTGAGCGGGGAAACAATGAGCAGTTCTTC. This gives the protein CSVERGNNEQFF. The chain joins TRBV29-1 to TRBJ2-1, with D tentatively TRBD2 (6 bases). Between the trimmed V and J ends, which lost 3 bases and 5 bases, there was a span of 8 bases. This CDR3 is 12 amino acids long. Germline CDR1 is SQVTM and CDR2 is ANQGSEA.

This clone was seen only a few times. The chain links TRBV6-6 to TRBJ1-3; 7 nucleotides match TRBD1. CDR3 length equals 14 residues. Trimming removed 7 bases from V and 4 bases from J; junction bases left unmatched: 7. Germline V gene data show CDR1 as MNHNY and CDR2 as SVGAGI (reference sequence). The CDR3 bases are TGTGCCAGCAACCCGGGACAGACCGGAAACACCATATATTTT. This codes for CASNPGQTGNTIYF.

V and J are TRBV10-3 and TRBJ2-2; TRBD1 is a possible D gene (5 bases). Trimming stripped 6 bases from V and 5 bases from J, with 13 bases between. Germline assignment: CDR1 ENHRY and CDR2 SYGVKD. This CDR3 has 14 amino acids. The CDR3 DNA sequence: TGTGCCATCAGAGGCCAGGGCAGAACCGGGGAGCTGTTTTTT. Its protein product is CAIRGQGRTGELFF.

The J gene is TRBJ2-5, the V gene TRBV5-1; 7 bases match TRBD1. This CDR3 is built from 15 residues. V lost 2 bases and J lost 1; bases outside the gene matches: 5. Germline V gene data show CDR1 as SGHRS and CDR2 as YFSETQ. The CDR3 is CASSLLGQLQETQYF. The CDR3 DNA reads TGCGCCAGCAGCTTACTGGGACAGCTCCAAGAGACCCAGTACTTC.

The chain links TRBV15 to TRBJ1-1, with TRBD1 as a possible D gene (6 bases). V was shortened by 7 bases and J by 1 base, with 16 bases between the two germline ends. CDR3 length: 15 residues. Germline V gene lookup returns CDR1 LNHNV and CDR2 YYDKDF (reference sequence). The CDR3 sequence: CATKGGPLQNTEAFF. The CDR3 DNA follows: TGTGCCACCAAGGGGGGGCCCCTACAGAACACTGAAGCTTTCTTT.

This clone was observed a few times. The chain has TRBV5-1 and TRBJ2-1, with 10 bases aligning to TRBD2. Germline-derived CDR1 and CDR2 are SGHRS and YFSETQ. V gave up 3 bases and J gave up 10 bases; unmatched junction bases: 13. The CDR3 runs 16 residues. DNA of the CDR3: TGCGCCAGCAGCTGGGCCCCAGCGGGAGGGCCACAGGAGCAGTTCTTC. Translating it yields CASSWAPAGGPQEQFF.

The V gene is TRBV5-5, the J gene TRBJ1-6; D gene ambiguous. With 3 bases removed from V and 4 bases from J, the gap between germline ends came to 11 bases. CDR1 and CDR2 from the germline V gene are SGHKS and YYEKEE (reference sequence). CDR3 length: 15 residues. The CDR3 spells CASSSAIQYNSPLHF. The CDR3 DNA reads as TGTGCCAGCAGCTCCGCAATACAGTATAATTCACCCCTCCACTTT.

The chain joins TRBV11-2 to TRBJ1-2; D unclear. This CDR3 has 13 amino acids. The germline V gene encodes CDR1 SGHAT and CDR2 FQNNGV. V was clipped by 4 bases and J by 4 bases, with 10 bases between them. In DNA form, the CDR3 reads TGTGCCAGCAGCTCCACGACTTCCTATGGCTACACCTTC. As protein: CASSSTTSYGYTF.

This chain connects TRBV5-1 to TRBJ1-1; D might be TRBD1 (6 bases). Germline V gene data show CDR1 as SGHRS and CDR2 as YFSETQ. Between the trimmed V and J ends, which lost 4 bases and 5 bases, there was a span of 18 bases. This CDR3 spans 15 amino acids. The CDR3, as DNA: TGCGCCAGCAGCAAGGGACCCAGGGGTGGTACTGAAGCTTTCTTT. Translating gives CASSKGPRGGTEAFF.

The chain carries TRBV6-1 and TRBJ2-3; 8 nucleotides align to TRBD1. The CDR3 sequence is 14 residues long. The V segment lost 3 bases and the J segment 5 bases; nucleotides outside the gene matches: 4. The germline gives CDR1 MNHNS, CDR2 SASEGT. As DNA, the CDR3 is TGTGCCAGCAGTGATGGACAGGGTATAGATACGCAGTATTTT. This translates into CASSDGQGIDTQYF.

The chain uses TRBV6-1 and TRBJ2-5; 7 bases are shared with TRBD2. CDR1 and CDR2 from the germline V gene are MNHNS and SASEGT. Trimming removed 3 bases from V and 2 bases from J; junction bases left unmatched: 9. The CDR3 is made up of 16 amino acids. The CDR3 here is CASSDGAGSLQETQYF. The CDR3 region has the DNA TGTGCCAGCAGTGATGGAGCGGGAAGTCTTCAAGAGACCCAGTACTTC.

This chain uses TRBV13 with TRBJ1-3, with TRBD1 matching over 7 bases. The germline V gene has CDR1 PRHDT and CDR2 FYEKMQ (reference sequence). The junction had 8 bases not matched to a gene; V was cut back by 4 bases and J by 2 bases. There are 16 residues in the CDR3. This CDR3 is CASSWGAGQTGNTIYF. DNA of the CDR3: TGTGCCAGCAGCTGGGGGGCGGGACAGACTGGAAACACCATATATTTT.

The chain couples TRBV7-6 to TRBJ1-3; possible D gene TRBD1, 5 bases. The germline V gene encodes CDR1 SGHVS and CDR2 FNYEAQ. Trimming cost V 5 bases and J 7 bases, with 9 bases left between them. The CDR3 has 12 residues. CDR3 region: CASSDTGNTIYF. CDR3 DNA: TGTGCCAGCAGCGATACAGGCAACACCATATATTTT.

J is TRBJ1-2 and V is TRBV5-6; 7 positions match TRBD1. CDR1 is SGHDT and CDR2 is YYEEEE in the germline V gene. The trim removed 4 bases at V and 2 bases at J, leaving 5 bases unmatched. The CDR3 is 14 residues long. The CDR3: CASSKGQQNYGYTF. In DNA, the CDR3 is TGTGCCAGCAGCAAGGGACAGCAGAACTATGGCTACACCTTC.